Listed below are T cell receptor beta chains from one sample, sequenced in a study of early T cells in non-severe SARS-CoV-2 infection. MiXCR, run by TCRdb on the 5' RACE reads, gives a single entry per CDR3 protein. The profile shows about 72,000 distinct CDR3 sequences, 9.5% to 13% of them singletons. Sequencing was performed on whole blood, taken at baseline. The receptors stem from an adult who was a healthcare worker with PCR-confirmed SARS-CoV-2 infection or an uninfected control (not recorded which). Each CDR3 is given with its conserved first and last residue. A D gene is named only where the DNA matches it firmly. Clone size is shown for a subset of rows, as once, few, many or a class of expanded clone.

cdr3_nt cdr3_aa j_call v_call d_call clone_size
TGTGCCAGTGGGACTAGCGGGGGTAGTGAGCAGTTCTTC CASGTSGGSEQFF TRBJ2-1 TRBV12-3/TRBV12-4 TRBD2 many
TGTGCCAGCTCACCACCTCTAGCCGGGACAGATACGCAGTATTTT CASSPPLAGTDTQYF TRBJ2-3 TRBV18 - -
TGTGCCATCAGTGAGCAGGATAGCTTGAACACCGGGGAGCTGTTTTTT CAISEQDSLNTGELFF TRBJ2-2 TRBV10-3 - -
TGTGCCAGCAGCCCGCGACTAGGCTATGAGCAGTTCTTC CASSPRLGYEQFF TRBJ2-1 TRBV9 - few
TGTGCCACCAGTTCAGGCTGGGAGAATCTGCCCCAGCATTTT CATSSGWENLPQHF TRBJ1-5 TRBV6-1 - few
TGTGCCACCAGTGATTTAGGGTTAACGCAGTTCTTC CATSDLGLTQFF TRBJ2-1 TRBV24-1 - many
TGTGCCAGCAGCTTAGCGGGGACATTGAACACCGGGGAGCTGTTTTTT CASSLAGTLNTGELFF TRBJ2-2 TRBV7-2 - -
TGTGCCAGCAGTTTGGGACAGAACTATCAGCCCCAGCATTTT CASSLGQNYQPQHF TRBJ1-5 TRBV12-3/TRBV12-4 TRBD1 many
TGTGCCAGCAGCTCCGGGACATACAACACCGGGGAGCTGTTTTTT CASSSGTYNTGELFF TRBJ2-2 TRBV7-3 - many
TGTGCCAGCAGCTCCAATCGACAGGGGGAAGCAGGCGAGCAGTACTTC CASSSNRQGEAGEQYF TRBJ2-7 TRBV7-9 TRBD1 few
TGTGCCAGCAGCAATAGTATAGCTAGCTACGAGACCCAGTACTTC CASSNSIASYETQYF TRBJ2-5 TRBV7-8 - -
TGTGCCAGCAGGGGGTATGGGACAGGGAAACCACCCCTCCACTTT CASRGYGTGKPPLHF TRBJ1-6 TRBV6-5 TRBD1 few
TGTGCCAGCAGCCCGTTAACAGGGACCCTTCGGAACGAGCAGTACTTC CASSPLTGTLRNEQYF TRBJ2-7 TRBV3-1 - many
TGTGCCAGCAGCGCGCTAGCGGGGGGAGGAATCGACGAGCAGTACTTC CASSALAGGGIDEQYF TRBJ2-7 TRBV9 TRBD2 -
TGCAGTGCTAGCCCCTTTTTCGGCGGGGGCAACTACAATGAGCAGTTCTTC CSASPFFGGGNYNEQFF TRBJ2-1 TRBV20-1 - many
TGTGCCAGCAAGAATTACCCCGGGGAGCTGTTTTTT CASKNYPGELFF TRBJ2-2 TRBV6-5 - -
TGTGCCAGCTCCTCTTGGGGCAGTTACATGAACACTGAAGCTTTCTTT CASSSWGSYMNTEAFF TRBJ1-1 TRBV3-1 - -
TGCGCCAGCAGCCCGGAAGGCGGGGGGGCCGGTGAGCAGTTCTTC CASSPEGGGAGEQFF TRBJ2-1 TRBV5-1 TRBD2 few
TGTGCCAGCAGCTTGGACGGCCCTGGCTACACCTTC CASSLDGPGYTF TRBJ1-2 TRBV5-4 - -
TGCAGCGTTGAAGTTTCAGGGGTGAGGGAGACCCAGTACTTC CSVEVSGVRETQYF TRBJ2-5 TRBV29-1 - few
TGTGCCAGCAGTTACCGGGGGGAGACCCAGTACTTC CASSYRGETQYF TRBJ2-5 TRBV6-5 - -
TGCGCCAGCAGCCTTGACGCGTCGACCCTAGCCAAAAACATTCAGTACTTC CASSLDASTLAKNIQYF TRBJ2-4 TRBV4-3 - -
TGTGCCAGTAGTATCAACGGTCGGGACATTCAGTACTTC CASSINGRDIQYF TRBJ2-4 TRBV19 - -
TGTGCCAGCAGCCGGTATGATGGAAACACCATATATTTT CASSRYDGNTIYF TRBJ1-3 TRBV7-9 - -
TGCAGCTGGGGTGCCGGGACAGGGACAGATACGCAGTATTTT CSWGAGTGTDTQYF TRBJ2-3 TRBV29-1 TRBD1 -
TGTGCCAGCAGTTACGCGGGAAGGGATGGCTACACCTTC CASSYAGRDGYTF TRBJ1-2 TRBV6-6 - many